The rows below give T cell receptor beta chains drawn from one sample of a study of T cell repertoires in cytomegalovirus infection. In TCRdb, the reads were re-called with MiXCR into one record per CDR3 protein. Counted here are under 600,000 distinct CDR3 sequences, 16% occurring once; the ten biggest clones make up roughly a quarter. Sequenced: CD8+ T cells from PBMCs. The receptor source for this set is a human donor in good health (CMV status not recorded). Some clones in this sample may be carry-over from other donors' samples. The conserved cysteine and the conserved F or W are not part of the CDR3 here. The D gene is left open where the match is weak.

>TRBD2|TRBV5-4|TRBJ2-1
ASSGKREPYNEQF
>.|TRBV19|TRBJ2-7
ASSSLGAGAAYEQY
>TRBD1|TRBV10-3|TRBJ2-7
AISERSMDREYEQY
>.|TRBV5-1|TRBJ2-1
ASSGGSGTSYNEQF
>.|TRBV7-9|TRBJ1-1
ASSFHPEAF
>TRBD1|TRBV7-3|TRBJ2-5
ASSLIGGVSETQY
>.|TRBV20-1|TRBJ1-5
SARARGDQPQH
>TRBD2|TRBV10-3|TRBJ2-1
AISESSGTSADNEQF
>.|TRBV7-9|TRBJ1-2
ASSTSRGYAVANYGYT
>.|TRBV12-5|TRBJ1-2
ASGSPPYGYT
>TRBD2|TRBV7-9|TRBJ2-7
ASSPRLAGDYEQY
>.|TRBV7-9|TRBJ2-1
ASSFPVLKYSYNEQF
>.|TRBV11-2|TRBJ1-4
ASSLDADEKLF
>.|TRBV28|TRBJ2-3
ASSSSTARSFTSTDTQY
>.|TRBV19|TRBJ1-1
ASKQKHRDTEAF
>TRBD2|TRBV3-1|TRBJ2-5
ASSQELAGKTQY
>TRBD1|TRBV6-6|TRBJ1-4
ASSYVGQGSEKLF
>TRBD1|TRBV6-1|TRBJ2-7
ASSEEDRAWDEQY
>TRBD1|TRBV12-3/TRBV12-4|TRBJ1-3
ASSLSRGRGNTIY
>.|TRBV10-3|TRBJ1-2
AISDRDLGDGYT
>TRBD1|TRBV6-1|TRBJ2-3
ASSDIQGAIDTQY
>.|TRBV9|TRBJ2-1
ASSVKQGYEQF
>.|TRBV7-2|TRBJ2-1
ASSFSVSPYNEQF
>.|TRBV4-1|TRBJ1-5
ASSQDAGLNQPQH
>TRBD1|TRBV7-6|TRBJ1-2
ASSPRLGQGGYGYT
>TRBD1|TRBV7-9|TRBJ2-4
ASQGQGGNIQY
>.|TRBV5-6|TRBJ2-3
ASSFEGFGTDTQY
>TRBD2|TRBV5-3|TRBJ2-5
ASSPGLAQEAQY
>TRBD1|TRBV10-2|TRBJ1-1
ASSESGRGPEAF
>.|TRBV5-6|TRBJ2-2
ASSSHLNTGELF
>.|TRBV7-8|TRBJ2-2
ASTLGPGELF
>TRBD1|TRBV28|TRBJ1-2
ASRVLRDRNYGYT
>.|TRBV3-1|TRBJ2-7
ASSPPLRGSYEQY
>TRBD2|TRBV29-1|TRBJ2-7
SVEERGLAGYYEQY
>TRBD2|TRBV7-2|TRBJ2-7
ASSPSGSFSYEQY
>.|TRBV19|TRBJ2-6
ASSPGTGISGANVLT
>.|TRBV9|TRBJ2-5
ASSPRQSFQETQY
>.|TRBV27|TRBJ2-1
ASKAGSSYNEQF
>.|TRBV19|TRBJ1-3
ATRRMAEGEGNTIY
>.|TRBV9|TRBJ2-1
ASSVAPGRHNEQF
>.|TRBV2|TRBJ1-5
ASSEARRISNQPQH
>TRBD2|TRBV20-1|TRBJ2-1
SARDRASGRFEQF
>.|TRBV5-6|TRBJ1-2
ASSTFPASAYGYT
>.|TRBV7-9|TRBJ2-1
ASSLLDHRGNEQF
>.|TRBV7-3|TRBJ2-1
ASSLNRDNEQF
>.|TRBV29-1|TRBJ2-2
SVAQGANTGELF
>TRBD1|TRBV11-2|TRBJ1-6
ASSVWDRFHNSPLH
>.|TRBV7-6|TRBJ1-1
ASSLELGTEAF
>TRBD2|TRBV12-3/TRBV12-4|TRBJ2-3
ASSPSHRGLAGGESTQY
>.|TRBV4-1|TRBJ2-5
ASSPEGAGTQY
>TRBD2|TRBV6-6|TRBJ2-7
ASSPTALAGGPLEQY
>.|TRBV15|TRBJ1-1
ATSRPLDPLNTEAF
>.|TRBV29-1|TRBJ2-1
TAAVNNEQF
>.|TRBV27|TRBJ1-2
ASSRSSSYGYT
>TRBD1|TRBV6-5|TRBJ1-1
ASSLTPGQKEAF
>.|TRBV27|TRBJ1-6
ASRIDGLDPNSPLH
>.|TRBV7-9|TRBJ2-3
ASRGRRNTDTQY
>TRBD2|TRBV15|TRBJ2-2
ATSRELADTNTGELF
>TRBD2|TRBV7-9|TRBJ2-3
ASSSLAGVTDTQY